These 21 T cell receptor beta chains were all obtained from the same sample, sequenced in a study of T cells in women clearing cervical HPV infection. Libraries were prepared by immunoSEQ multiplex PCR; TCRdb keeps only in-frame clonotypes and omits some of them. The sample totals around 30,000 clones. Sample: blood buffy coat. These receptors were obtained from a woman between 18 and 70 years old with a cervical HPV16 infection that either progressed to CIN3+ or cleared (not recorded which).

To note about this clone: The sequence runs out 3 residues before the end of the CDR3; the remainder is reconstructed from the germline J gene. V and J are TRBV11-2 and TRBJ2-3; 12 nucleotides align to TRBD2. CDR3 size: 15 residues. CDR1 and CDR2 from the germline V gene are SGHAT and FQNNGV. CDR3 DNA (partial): TGTGCCAGCAGCCGGACTAGCGGGACCGGGGAGACG. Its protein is CASSRTSGTGET. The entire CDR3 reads CASSRTSGTGETQYF.

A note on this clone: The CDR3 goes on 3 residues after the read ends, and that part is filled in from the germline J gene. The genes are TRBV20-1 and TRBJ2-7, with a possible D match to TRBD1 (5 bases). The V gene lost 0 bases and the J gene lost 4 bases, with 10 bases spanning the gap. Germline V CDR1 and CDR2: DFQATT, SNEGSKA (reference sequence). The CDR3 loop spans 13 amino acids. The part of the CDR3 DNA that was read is TGCAGTGCTAGAGATGGGCAGGGATACGAG. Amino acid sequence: CSARDGQGYE. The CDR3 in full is CSARDGQGYEQYF.

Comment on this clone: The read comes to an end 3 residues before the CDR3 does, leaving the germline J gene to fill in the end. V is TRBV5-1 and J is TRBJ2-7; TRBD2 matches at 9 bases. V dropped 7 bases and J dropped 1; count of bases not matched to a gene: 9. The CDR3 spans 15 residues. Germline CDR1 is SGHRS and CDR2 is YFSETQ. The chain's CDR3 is CASSLTGLASYEQYF. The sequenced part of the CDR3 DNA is TGCGCCAGCTCTCTGACGGGACTAGCTTCCTACGAG.

The CDR3 is CASRPDSSGNTIYF. The DNA read from the CDR3 is TGCGCCAGCAGACCGGACAGTTCTGGAAACACC. The chain has TRBV10-1 and TRBJ1-3; tentative D call: TRBD1 (6 bases). The read finishes 3 residues shy of the CDR3 end, and the germline J gene is used to complete it. The V and J ends lost 6 bases and 1 base respectively, with 10 bases between them. This CDR3 is 14 amino acids long. Germline-derived CDR1 and CDR2 are WNHNN and SYGVQD (reference sequence).

CDR3 loop: CASLQVLSGNTIYF. The CDR3 bases that were read are TGTGCCAGCTTACAGGTCCTCTCTGGAAACACC. J is TRBJ1-3 and V is TRBV2; the D gene is possibly TRBD1 (5 bases). From the germline J gene comes the end of the CDR3, since the read stops 3 residues before it. Between the trimmed V and J ends, which lost 8 bases and 0 bases, there was a span of 11 bases. This CDR3 is built from 14 residues. The germline CDR1 and CDR2 sequences are SNHLY and FYNNEI.

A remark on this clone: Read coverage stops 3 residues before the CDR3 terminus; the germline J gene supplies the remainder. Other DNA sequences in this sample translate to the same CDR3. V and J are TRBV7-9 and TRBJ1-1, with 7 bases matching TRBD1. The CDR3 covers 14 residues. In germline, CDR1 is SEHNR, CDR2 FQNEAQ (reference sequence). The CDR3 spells CASTSGGGGQPAFF. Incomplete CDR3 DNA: TGTGCCAGCACCTCCGGAGGGGGCGGTCAGCCC.

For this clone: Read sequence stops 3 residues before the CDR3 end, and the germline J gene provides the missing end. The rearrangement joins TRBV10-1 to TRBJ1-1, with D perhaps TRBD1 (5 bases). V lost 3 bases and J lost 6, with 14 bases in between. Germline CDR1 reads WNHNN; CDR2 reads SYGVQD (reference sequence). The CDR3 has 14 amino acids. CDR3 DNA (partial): TGCGCCAGCAGTGAAGGTAGGGGAATGGCTGAA. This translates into CASSEGRGMAE. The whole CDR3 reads CASSEGRGMAEAFF.

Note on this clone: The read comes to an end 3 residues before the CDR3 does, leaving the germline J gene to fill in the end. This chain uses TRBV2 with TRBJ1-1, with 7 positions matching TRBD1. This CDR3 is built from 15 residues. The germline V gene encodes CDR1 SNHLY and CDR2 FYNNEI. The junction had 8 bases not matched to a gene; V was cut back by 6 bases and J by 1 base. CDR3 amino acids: CASSGAGTENTEAFF. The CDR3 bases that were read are TGTGCCAGCAGCGGAGCCGGGACAGAGAACACTGAA.

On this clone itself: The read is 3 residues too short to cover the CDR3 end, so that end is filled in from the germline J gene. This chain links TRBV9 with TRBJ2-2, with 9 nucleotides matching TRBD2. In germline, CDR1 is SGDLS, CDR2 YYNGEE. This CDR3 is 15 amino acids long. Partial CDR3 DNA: TGTGCCAGCAGCCGAGAAGCGGGGGGTTATGTAGAG. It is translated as CASSREAGGYVE. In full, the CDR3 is CASSREAGGYVELFF. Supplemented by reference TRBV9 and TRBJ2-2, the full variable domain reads DSGVTQTPKHLITATGQRVTLRCSPRSGDLSVYWYQQSLDQGLQFLIQYYNGEERAKGNILERFSAQQFPDLHSELNLSSLELGDSALYFCASSREAGGYVELFFGEGSRLTVL.

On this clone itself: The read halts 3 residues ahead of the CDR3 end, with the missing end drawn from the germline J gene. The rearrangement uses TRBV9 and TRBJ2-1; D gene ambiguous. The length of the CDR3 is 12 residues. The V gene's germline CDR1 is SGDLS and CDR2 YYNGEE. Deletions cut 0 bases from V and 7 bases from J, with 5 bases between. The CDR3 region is CASSVGQNEQFF. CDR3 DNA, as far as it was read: TGTGCCAGCAGCGTAGGGCAAAATGAG.

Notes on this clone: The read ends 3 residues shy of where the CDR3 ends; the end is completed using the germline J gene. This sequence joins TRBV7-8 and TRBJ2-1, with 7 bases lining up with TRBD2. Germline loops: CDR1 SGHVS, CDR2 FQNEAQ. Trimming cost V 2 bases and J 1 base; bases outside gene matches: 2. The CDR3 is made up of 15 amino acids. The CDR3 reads CASSLLGGSYNEQFF. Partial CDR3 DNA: TGTGCCAGCAGCTTATTGGGGGGGTCCTACAATGAG.

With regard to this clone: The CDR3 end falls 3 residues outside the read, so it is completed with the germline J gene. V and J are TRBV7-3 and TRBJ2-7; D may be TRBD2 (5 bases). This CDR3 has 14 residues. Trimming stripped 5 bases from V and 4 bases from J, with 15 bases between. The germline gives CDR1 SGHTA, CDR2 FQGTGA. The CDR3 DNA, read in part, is TGTGCCAGCAGCCCCGGCCCTGGCGGGTACGAG. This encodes CASSPGPGGYE. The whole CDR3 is CASSPGPGGYEQYF.

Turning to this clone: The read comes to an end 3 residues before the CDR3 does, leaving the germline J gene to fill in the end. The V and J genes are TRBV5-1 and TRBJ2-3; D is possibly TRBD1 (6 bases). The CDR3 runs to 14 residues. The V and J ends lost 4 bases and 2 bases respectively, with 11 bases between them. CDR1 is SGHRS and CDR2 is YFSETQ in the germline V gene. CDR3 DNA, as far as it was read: TGCGCCAGCAGCCAGGGGCTAGTCACAGATACG. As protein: CASSQGLVTDT. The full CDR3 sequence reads CASSQGLVTDTQYF.

CDR3 residues: CASSLTSRSYEQYF. The sequenced CDR3 bases are TGTGCCAGCAGCTTGACTAGCCGCTCCTACGAG. This rearrangement joins TRBV7-2 to TRBJ2-7; 7 bases align to TRBD2. Read sequence stops 3 residues before the CDR3 end, and the germline J gene provides the missing end. Germline V lookup: CDR1 SGHTA, CDR2 FQGNSA. CDR3 length equals 14 residues. The V and J ends lost 3 bases and 0 bases, in that order; junction bases with no gene match: 2. Looking up the rest from reference TRBV7-2 and TRBJ2-7 gives the full variable domain: GAGVSQSPSNKVTEKGKDVELRCDPISGHTALYWYRQSLGQGLEFLIYFQGNSAPDKSGLPSDRFSAERTGGSVSTLTIQRTQQEDSAVYLCASSLTSRSYEQYFGPGTRLTVT.

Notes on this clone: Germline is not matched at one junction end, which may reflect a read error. CDR3 loop: CSTRPPSGEETQYF. Partial CDR3 DNA: TGCAGTACTAGACCGCCTAGCGGGGAAGAGACC. The chain couples TRBV20-1 to TRBJ2-5, with TRBD2 matching over 9 bases. The CDR3 end lies 3 residues beyond the end of the read and is filled in from the germline J gene. Germline V gene data show CDR1 as DFQATT and CDR2 as SNEGSKA (reference sequence). The CDR3 is 14 amino acids.

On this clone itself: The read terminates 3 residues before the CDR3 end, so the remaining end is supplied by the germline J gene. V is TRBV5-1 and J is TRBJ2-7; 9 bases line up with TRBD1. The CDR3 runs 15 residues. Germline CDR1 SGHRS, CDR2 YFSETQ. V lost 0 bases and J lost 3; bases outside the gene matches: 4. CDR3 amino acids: CASSLDRDRDYEQYF. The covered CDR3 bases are TGCGCCAGCAGCTTGGATCGGGACAGGGACTACGAG. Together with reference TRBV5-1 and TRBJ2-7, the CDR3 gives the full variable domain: KAGVTQTPRYLIKTRGQQVTLSCSPISGHRSVSWYQQTPGQGLQFLFEYFSETQRNKGNFPGRFSGRQFSNSRSEMNVSTLELGDSALYLCASSLDRDRDYEQYFGPGTRLTVT.

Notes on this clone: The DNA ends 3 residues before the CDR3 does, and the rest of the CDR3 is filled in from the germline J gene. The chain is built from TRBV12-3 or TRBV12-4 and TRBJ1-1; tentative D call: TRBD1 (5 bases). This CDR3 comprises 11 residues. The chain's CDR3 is CASSWGREAFF. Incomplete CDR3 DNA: TGTGCCAGCAGTTGGGGCAGGGAA.

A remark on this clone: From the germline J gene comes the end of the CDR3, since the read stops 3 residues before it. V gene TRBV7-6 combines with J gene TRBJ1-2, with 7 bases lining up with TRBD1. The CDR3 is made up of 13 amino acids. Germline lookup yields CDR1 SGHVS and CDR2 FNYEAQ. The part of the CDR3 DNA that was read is TGTGCCAGCAGCAAAGAACAGGGGTGGGTC. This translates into CASSKEQGWV. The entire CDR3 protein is CASSKEQGWVYTF.

Partial CDR3 DNA: TGCAGTGCTGGGGCTCGGGTCCAGGGATGGGATACG. Encoded protein: CSAGARVQGWDT. The CDR3 in full is CSAGARVQGWDTQYF. The chain couples TRBV20-1 to TRBJ2-3; possible D gene TRBD1, 5 bases. The DNA ends 3 residues before the CDR3 does, and the rest of the CDR3 is filled in from the germline J gene. Trimming left V 5 bases short and J 6 bases short, with 21 bases between. Germline CDR1 DFQATT, CDR2 SNEGSKA (reference sequence). CDR3 size: 15 residues.

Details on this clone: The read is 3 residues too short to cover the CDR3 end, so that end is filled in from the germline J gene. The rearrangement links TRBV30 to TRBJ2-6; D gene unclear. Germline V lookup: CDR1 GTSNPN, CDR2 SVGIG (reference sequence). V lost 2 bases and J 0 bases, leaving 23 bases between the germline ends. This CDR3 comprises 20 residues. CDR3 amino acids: CAWSLFTPAADSSGANVLTF. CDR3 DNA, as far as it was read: TGTGCCTGGAGTCTGTTCACCCCCGCGGCTGATTCCTCTGGGGCCAACGTC.

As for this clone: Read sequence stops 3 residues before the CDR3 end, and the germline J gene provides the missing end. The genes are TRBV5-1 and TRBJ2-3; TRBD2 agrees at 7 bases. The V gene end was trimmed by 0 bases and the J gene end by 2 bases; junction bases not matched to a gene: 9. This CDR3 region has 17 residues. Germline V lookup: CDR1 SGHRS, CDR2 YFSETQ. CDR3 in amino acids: CASSLGLSGDLTDTQYF. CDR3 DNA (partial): TGCGCCAGCAGCTTGGGATTGAGCGGGGACCTCACAGATACG.